These 21 T cell receptor beta chains originate from one sample sequenced in a study of T-cell reconstitution after alpha-beta-depleted transplantation in children. Preparation of the TCRbeta library involved a method that used unique molecular identifiers. TCRdb used MiXCR to reprocess the PCR reads, holding one entry per CDR3 protein. The sample holds more than 400,000 distinct CDR3 sequences, around 46% seen once. The source was PBMCs, collected before TCRalphabeta/CD19-depleted stem cell transplant. The receptors originated from a girl aged 2-9 years with aplastic anemia, due to receive a stem cell transplant.

This clonotype was seen repeatedly, ten times or more. V and J are TRBV25-1 and TRBJ1-1, with 8 bases lining up with TRBD1. CDR1 is MGHDK and CDR2 is SYGVNS in the germline V gene. This CDR3 has 15 residues. V shed 5 bases and J 6 bases; nucleotides not matched to a gene: 11. The CDR3 protein is CASSTWTGPMAEAFF. CDR3 DNA: TGTGCCAGCAGTACCTGGACAGGGCCAATGGCTGAAGCTTTCTTT.

This clonotype was counted a single time. The rearrangement uses TRBV5-1 and TRBJ2-3, with 10 bases aligning to TRBD2. The CDR3 runs to 15 residues. The V gene end was trimmed by 4 bases and the J gene end by 2 bases; junction bases not matched to a gene: 4. Germline V gene data show CDR1 as SGHRS and CDR2 as YFSETQ. This CDR3 is CASSQTSGYTDTQYF. The CDR3 DNA is TGCGCCAGCAGCCAGACTAGCGGGTACACAGATACGCAGTATTTT.

J is TRBJ2-2 and V is TRBV19; the match to TRBD2 covers 8 bases. Trimming cost V 5 bases and J 3 bases; bases outside gene matches: 5. Germline values: CDR1 LNHDA, CDR2 SQIVND (reference sequence). The CDR3 spans 15 residues. CDR3 amino acids: CASSVTSAHTGELFF. The CDR3 coding sequence is TGTGCCAGTAGTGTGACTAGCGCCCACACCGGGGAGCTGTTTTTT.

The chain's CDR3 is CSASIGMGQPQHF. In nucleotides, the CDR3 is TGCAGTGCTAGTATAGGGATGGGGCAGCCCCAGCATTTT. The V gene is TRBV20-1, the J gene TRBJ1-5; D gene unclear. This CDR3 region has 13 residues. Per germline, CDR1 DFQATT and CDR2 SNEGSKA (reference sequence). V was shortened by 3 bases and J by 7 bases, with 13 bases between the two germline ends.

This chain links TRBV7-8 with TRBJ2-1; tentatively, D is TRBD2 (5 bases). CDR1 is SGHVS, CDR2 FQNEAQ, per germline. The CDR3 runs 17 residues. V was trimmed by 1 base and J by 4 bases, leaving 17 bases between them. For the CDR3, the DNA is TGTGCCAGCAGCTTAGAGCGAACGCGGGCCCCGTACAATGAGCAGTTCTTC. Protein: CASSLERTRAPYNEQFF.

The chain carries TRBV6-2 or TRBV6-3 and TRBJ2-6; D gene ambiguous. CDR1 and CDR2 from the germline V gene are MNHEY and SVGEGT. Trimming took 8 bases from V and 1 from J, leaving 9 bases between them. The CDR3 is 14 amino acids. The CDR3 bases are TGTGCCAGCGGAGAGGTTTCTGGGGCCAACGTCCTGACTTTC. Its translation: CASGEVSGANVLTF.

This chain joins TRBV7-8 and TRBJ2-2; 8 bases are a match to TRBD1. Germline CDR1 SGHVS, CDR2 FQNEAQ. The CDR3 contains 15 residues. V shed 6 bases, J shed 2 bases, and the junction held 5 bases outside the gene matches. The CDR3 protein is CASRTGQANTGELFF. The CDR3 bases are TGTGCCAGCAGGACGGGACAGGCAAACACCGGGGAGCTGTTTTTT.

This clonotype turned up a few times. The V and J genes are TRBV12-3 or TRBV12-4 and TRBJ2-6; D is possibly TRBD2 (7 bases). The V and J ends lost 5 bases and 4 bases respectively, with 21 bases between them. The CDR3 has 18 residues. DNA for the CDR3: TGTGCCAGCAGTCCCCGCAGGGGAGGGCGAGAAGGGGCCAACGTCCTGACTTTC. This codes for CASSPRRGGREGANVLTF.

The CDR3 sequence is CASSPRTVTRSESGYTF. The CDR3 DNA follows: TGTGCCAGCAGCCCCAGGACAGTAACAAGGAGTGAGTCTGGCTACACCTTC. The chain is built from TRBV28 and TRBJ1-2; D is possibly TRBD1 (6 bases). V shed 6 bases and J shed 7 bases, with 27 bases lying between them. The CDR3 has 17 amino acids. Germline lookup yields CDR1 MDHEN and CDR2 SYDVKM.

The chain is built from TRBV29-1 and TRBJ2-2; a possible D gene is TRBD2 (7 bases). Looked up from germline, CDR1 is SQVTM and CDR2 is ANQGSEA. The V end lost 7 bases, the J end lost 7 bases, and 16 bases lay between the germline ends. The CDR3 loop spans 13 amino acids. CDR3 in amino acids: CSGGRGAGGELFF. The DNA for the CDR3 is TGCAGCGGGGGTCGGGGGGCAGGCGGGGAGCTGTTTTTT.

The chain links TRBV11-2 to TRBJ1-4; D may be TRBD1 (5 bases). This CDR3 is 18 amino acids long. With 1 base removed from V and 8 bases from J, the gap between germline ends came to 23 bases. Germline values: CDR1 SGHAT, CDR2 FQNNGV. The CDR3 sequence is CASSLGLGLYSRDEKLFF. CDR3 DNA sequence: TGTGCCAGCAGCTTAGGCCTGGGGCTTTACAGTAGGGACGAAAAACTGTTTTTT. The full variable domain, rest sourced from reference TRBV11-2 and TRBJ1-4, is EAGVAQSPRYKIIEKRQSVAFWCNPISGHATLYWYQQILGQGPKLLIQFQNNGVVDDSQLPKDRFSAERLKGVDSTLKIQPAKLEDSAVYLCASSLGLGLYSRDEKLFFGSGTQLSVL.

The chain recombines TRBV20-1 with TRBJ2-5; no clear D gene. The CDR3 runs 11 residues. Per germline, CDR1 DFQATT and CDR2 SNEGSKA (reference sequence). V gave up 7 bases and J gave up 5 bases, with 11 bases separating them. The CDR3 reads CSGRVEETQYF. The CDR3 nucleotides are TGCAGTGGTCGGGTAGAGGAGACCCAGTACTTC.

The CDR3: CASSWQSGEQFF. The CDR3, as DNA: TGTGCCAGCAGCTGGCAGAGTGGTGAGCAGTTCTTC. The chain employs TRBV7-3 and TRBJ2-1; D unclear. The V end lost 4 bases, the J end lost 9 bases, and 10 bases lay between the germline ends. From germline, CDR1 is SGHTA and CDR2 FQGTGA. CDR3 size: 12 residues.

This clonotype was recorded a few times. The gene calls are TRBV11-2 and TRBJ1-3; possibly TRBD1 for D (5 bases). Trimming pared 3 bases from V and 4 bases from J, leaving 16 bases between. The CDR3 totals 16 residues. Germline assignment: CDR1 SGHAT and CDR2 FQNNGV. CDR3 nucleotide sequence: TGTGCCAGCAGCTTGTATTGGCAGGGAAGAGGAAACACCATATATTTT. It specifies CASSLYWQGRGNTIYF.

Concerning this clonotype: The junction shows a germline mismatch at one end, possibly a read error. The chain uses TRBV6-5 and TRBJ2-3; 8 bases map to TRBD2. The CDR3 covers 17 residues. Germline V gene sequence: CDR1 MNHEY, CDR2 SVGAGI. CDR3: CVSSYWNERERTDTQYF. The CDR3 nucleotides are TGTGTCAGCAGTTACTGGAACGAGCGGGAGCGCACAGATACGCAGTATTTT.

This clonotype is a singleton in its sample. The chain joins TRBV5-1 to TRBJ2-5, with 11 bases fitting TRBD1. The V segment lost 3 bases and the J segment 5 bases; nucleotides outside the gene matches: 6. The germline gives CDR1 SGHRS, CDR2 YFSETQ. The CDR3 is 15 amino acids. Written as DNA, the CDR3 is TGCGCCAGCAGCTGGAGGACAGGGGGCTCGGAGACCCAGTACTTC. Amino acids: CASSWRTGGSETQYF.

The chain carries TRBV5-1 and TRBJ2-3; D possibly corresponds to TRBD2 (5 bases). Deletions cut 9 bases from V and 0 bases from J, with 8 bases between. The CDR3 contains 12 residues. Germline V gives CDR1 SGHRS, CDR2 YFSETQ. The CDR3 loop is CANGGSTDTQYF. The CDR3 nucleotides are TGCGCCAACGGCGGGAGCACAGATACGCAGTATTTT.

The chain recombines TRBV6-5 with TRBJ2-5, with 7 bases aligning to TRBD1. Losses at the gene ends were 2 bases for V and 5 bases for J; bases not matched to a gene: 8. The CDR3 totals 15 residues. Per the germline V gene, CDR1 is MNHEY and CDR2 is SVGAGI. CDR3: CASSYKGQAGETQYF. DNA for the CDR3: TGTGCCAGCAGTTACAAAGGACAGGCCGGCGAGACCCAGTACTTC.

The genes are TRBV20-1 and TRBJ2-1; the match to TRBD2 covers 7 bases. The CDR3 consists of 13 residues. After removal of 3 bases from V and 7 bases from J, the junction contained 6 bases not matched to a gene. Per the germline V gene, CDR1 is DFQATT and CDR2 is SNEGSKA (reference sequence). The CDR3 protein is CSARGGARNEQFF. The CDR3 nucleotides are TGCAGTGCTAGGGGAGGGGCACGGAATGAGCAGTTCTTC.

In its sample, this clonotype was seen a few times. V usage is TRBV20-1 and J usage is TRBJ2-3, with D perhaps matching TRBD1 (6 bases). The germline CDR1 and CDR2 sequences are DFQATT and SNEGSKA (reference sequence). V was pared by 6 bases and J by 6 bases, with 19 bases between. The CDR3 extends over 14 amino acids. This chain's CDR3 is CSAERIGGADTQYF. The CDR3 DNA follows: TGCAGTGCGGAAAGGATTGGGGGCGCCGATACGCAGTATTTT.

This clonotype was seen more than once but under ten times. In DNA form, the CDR3 reads TGTGCCAGCAGAGGGACTAGCGGGAGCTACGCTCCGACAGATACGCAGTATTTT. This encodes CASRGTSGSYAPTDTQYF. V gene TRBV6-1 combines with J gene TRBJ2-3; TRBD2 matches 14 bases. This CDR3 is 18 amino acids long. Trimming at V came to 6 bases and at J to 3 bases, leaving 11 bases not matched to a gene. Per the germline V gene, CDR1 is MNHNS and CDR2 is SASEGT.